Presented here are 14 T cell receptor beta chains from one specimen sequenced in a study of CD8 T cells in ankylosing spondylitis. MiXCR was run by TCRdb on the 5' RACE reads, yielding one entry per CDR3 protein. The table lists approximately 25,000 distinct CDR3 sequences, about 2.5% of them singletons. Sequencing was carried out using blood, either unsorted or a sorted T cell fraction (not recorded which). These receptor sequences come from a female donor with ankylosing spondylitis or in good health (not recorded which).

This clonotype was found many times. The gene calls are TRBV7-3 and TRBJ2-3, with TRBD2 matching over 7 bases. CDR1 and CDR2 (germline): SGHTA, FQGTGA. This CDR3 has 19 residues. The J segment lost 0 bases and the V segment lost 0 bases, leaving 12 bases of the junction unmatched. The CDR3 bases are TGTGCCAGCAGCTTAACCCGTCTACCGGGACTAACTAGCACAGATACGCAGTATTTT. This sequence encodes CASSLTRLPGLTSTDTQYF. Complete variable domain (other parts from reference TRBV7-3 and TRBJ2-3): GAGVSQTPSNKVTEKGKYVELRCDPISGHTALYWYRQSLGQGPEFLIYFQGTGAADDSGLPNDRFFAVRPEGSVSTLKIQRTERGDSAVYLCASSLTRLPGLTSTDTQYFGPGTRLTVL.

This clonotype was detected many times. V usage is TRBV9 and J usage is TRBJ2-1; a possible D gene is TRBD2 (6 bases). V was trimmed by 0 bases and J by 3 bases, leaving 10 bases between them. CDR1 and CDR2 from the germline V gene are SGDLS and YYNGEE. The CDR3 length is 15 residues. In nucleotides, the CDR3 is TGTGCCAGCAGCGTAGGACTAGGCGACTACAATGAGCAGTTCTTC. It translates to CASSVGLGDYNEQFF. Based on the CDR3 plus reference TRBV9 and TRBJ2-1, the full variable domain is DSGVTQTPKHLITATGQRVTLRCSPRSGDLSVYWYQQSLDQGLQFLIQYYNGEERAKGNILERFSAQQFPDLHSELNLSSLELGDSALYFCASSVGLGDYNEQFFGPGTRLTVL.

There are many counts of this clonotype. The chain uses TRBV9 and TRBJ2-1; D perhaps matches TRBD1 (5 bases). The V end was cut by 3 bases, the J end by 4 bases, with 17 bases between. CDR1 is SGDLS and CDR2 is YYNGEE in the germline V gene. The CDR3 covers 16 residues. In DNA, the CDR3 is TGTGCCAGCAGCGGCGTTAAGGGGATACCTTACAATGAGCAGTTCTTC. This gives the protein CASSGVKGIPYNEQFF.

This clonotype appeared many times. The chain has TRBV6-5 and TRBJ1-3; TRBD1 is a possible D gene (5 bases). CDR3 length: 12 amino acids. V lost 8 bases to trimming and J lost 5 bases, with 10 bases between them. Germline V gives CDR1 MNHEY, CDR2 SVGAGI. CDR3 amino acids: CASPRVRNTIYF. The CDR3 DNA is TGTGCCAGCCCCAGGGTTCGAAACACCATATATTTT.

This clonotype was observed at least ten times. This sequence joins TRBV9 and TRBJ2-2; unclear D gene. V was pared by 0 bases and J by 9 bases, with 18 bases between. The CDR3 is 16 amino acids. Germline values: CDR1 SGDLS, CDR2 YYNGEE. CDR3 residues: CASSVAFWRQPRELFF. In DNA, the CDR3 is TGTGCCAGCAGCGTAGCTTTCTGGCGTCAGCCCAGGGAGCTGTTTTTT.

This clonotype was picked up many times. The chain carries TRBV9 and TRBJ1-4; TRBD1 is a possible D gene (5 bases). The CDR3 sequence is 15 residues long. CDR1 SGDLS and CDR2 YYNGEE come from the germline V gene. The V end was cut by 3 bases, the J end by 6 bases, with 15 bases between. CDR3 sequence reads: CASSASGRVYEKLFF. Here the CDR3 DNA reads TGTGCCAGCAGCGCCTCGGGGCGGGTCTATGAAAAACTGTTTTTT.

This clonotype occurred many times. The chain employs TRBV9 and TRBJ2-3, with D perhaps TRBD2 (5 bases). V lost 0 bases and J 8 bases, leaving 19 bases between the germline ends. The CDR3 is 16 residues long. The V gene's germline CDR1 is SGDLS and CDR2 YYNGEE. The CDR3 bases are TGTGCCAGCAGCGTAGAAGTGGTCCCGACGGGGAGTACGCAGTATTTT. Encoded protein: CASSVEVVPTGSTQYF. Using reference TRBV9 and TRBJ2-3 for the parts outside the CDR3, the full variable domain is DSGVTQTPKHLITATGQRVTLRCSPRSGDLSVYWYQQSLDQGLQFLIQYYNGEERAKGNILERFSAQQFPDLHSELNLSSLELGDSALYFCASSVEVVPTGSTQYFGPGTRLTVL.

This chain joins TRBV9 and TRBJ2-1; perhaps TRBD2 as D (5 bases). The tail of the sequence fits TRBJ2-7 better, so the J call may be wrong. The CDR3 is 14 amino acids. The germline V gene has CDR1 SGDLS and CDR2 YYNGEE. Written as DNA, the CDR3 is TGTGCCAGCAGCGAGCGGAGCTCTTACAATGAGCAGTACTTC. This translates into CASSERSSYNEQYF.

This clonotype appeared many times. V usage is TRBV9 and J usage is TRBJ1-1, with D possibly matching TRBD1 (5 bases). This CDR3 region has 14 residues. Germline loops: CDR1 SGDLS, CDR2 YYNGEE. Trimming shortened V by 0 bases and J by 7 bases, and 13 bases separated the two germline ends. The CDR3 reads CASSVGEGPYEAFF. CDR3 nucleotide sequence: TGTGCCAGCAGCGTAGGGGAGGGGCCCTATGAAGCTTTCTTT.

This clonotype qualifies as medium-sized. The J gene is TRBJ2-1, the V gene TRBV9, with D hard to call. The CDR3 is 12 residues long. Trimming took off 2 bases at V and 7 bases at J, with 7 bases between the two ends. CDR1 and CDR2 from the germline V gene are SGDLS and YYNGEE. CDR3 nucleotides: TGTGCCAGCAGCGTTAGGGAAAATGAGCAGTTCTTC. Its translation is CASSVRENEQFF.

This clonotype was seen at least ten times. The chain links TRBV9 to TRBJ1-3; D unresolved. The CDR3 is made up of 15 amino acids. V dropped 4 bases and J dropped 0 bases, with 11 bases sitting between them. Germline-derived CDR1 and CDR2 are SGDLS and YYNGEE. CDR3 sequence: CASSSSGDSGNTIYF. The CDR3 DNA reads TGTGCCAGCAGCTCATCAGGAGACTCTGGAAACACCATATATTTT. The complete variable domain, with remaining parts taken from reference TRBV9 and TRBJ1-3, reads DSGVTQTPKHLITATGQRVTLRCSPRSGDLSVYWYQQSLDQGLQFLIQYYNGEERAKGNILERFSAQQFPDLHSELNLSSLELGDSALYFCASSSSGDSGNTIYFGEGSWLTVV.

In this sample, this clonotype turned up many times. This sequence joins TRBV9 and TRBJ2-3; D gene uncertain. The CDR3 runs 14 residues. V dropped 0 bases and J dropped 6 bases, with 11 bases sitting between them. Germline lookup yields CDR1 SGDLS and CDR2 YYNGEE. The CDR3 nucleotides read TGTGCCAGCAGCGTAGCTACAAAGATTGATACGCAGTATTTT. Translation gives CASSVATKIDTQYF. The whole variable domain, remainder taken from reference TRBV9 and TRBJ2-3, is DSGVTQTPKHLITATGQRVTLRCSPRSGDLSVYWYQQSLDQGLQFLIQYYNGEERAKGNILERFSAQQFPDLHSELNLSSLELGDSALYFCASSVATKIDTQYFGPGTRLTVL.

This clonotype occurred many times. The gene calls are TRBV9 and TRBJ1-1; TRBD1 aligns across 9 bases. The CDR3 has 16 residues. V trimming: 3 bases; J trimming: 2 bases; junction bases outside the gene matches: 8. From germline, CDR1 is SGDLS and CDR2 YYNGEE. CDR3 nucleotide sequence: TGTGCCAGCAGCGCGACCCCGACAGGGGGTAACACTGAAGCTTTCTTT. Its protein is CASSATPTGGNTEAFF.

At least ten counts were recorded for this clonotype. The V gene is TRBV9, the J gene TRBJ2-2; TRBD2 is a possible D gene (5 bases). The V gene lost 0 bases and the J gene lost 0 bases, with 6 bases spanning the gap. The CDR3 is made up of 15 amino acids. CDR1 is SGDLS and CDR2 is YYNGEE in the germline V gene. CDR3 loop: CASSVGLTNTGELFF. CDR3 DNA: TGTGCCAGCAGCGTAGGACTAACGAACACCGGGGAGCTGTTTTTT.